This entry is about one T cell receptor (beta chain). Looked up from germline, CDR1 is SGHRS and CDR2 is YFSETQ. This CDR3 has 16 amino acids. The J segment lost 7 bases and the V segment lost 0 bases, leaving 7 bases of the junction unmatched. This sample was included in a study of blood T cell repertoires in COVID-19. The wider study: Nucleic acid was either cDNA or gDNA, and it came from T cells, B-cell-depleted T cells, or PBMCs.

Original methodology: Estimation of nucleated cell counts was performed using reference gene primer amplification. Here immunoSEQ multiplex PCR was the method, and the copy in TCRdb shows in-frame clones only, minus some. That table supplies the V and J calls and clone size; D and trimming were determined from the DNA. Of tens of thousands of clones in the sample, 88% were seen once. The V gene is TRBV5-1, the J gene TRBJ2-1, with TRBD2 identical over 10 bases. Sequenced: peripheral blood. The source of this sequence is a human donor in a cohort sampled during active COVID-19. This chain's CDR3 is CASSLGPSGSGNEQFF. CDR3 in DNA: TGCGCCAGCAGCTTGGGACCTAGCGGGAGTGGGAATGAGCAGTTCTTC.